This T cell receptor (beta chain) was captured by sequencing in a study of T cell responses to AZD1222 COVID-19 vaccine. Whole-study context: Doses given second, at about 4 or about 12 weeks, were pooled.

V shed 6 bases, J shed 8 bases, and the junction held 13 bases outside the gene matches. Germline V CDR1 and CDR2: MDHEN, SYDVKM. This CDR3 region has 15 residues. Some clones are missing from TCRdb's copy, which holds only in-frame ones; the method was immunoSEQ multiplex PCR. The sample includes some 120,000 clones, around nine tenths seen only once; the top ten take 7.2%. The chain employs TRBV28 and TRBJ2-1; 7 positions match TRBD1. The sequence derives from an adult in good health. Sequenced material: peripheral blood, taken on day 0 of AZD1222 vaccination. CDR3 amino acids: CASRDGQEFLHEQFF. CDR3 in DNA: TGTGCCAGCAGGGATGGACAGGAATTTCTCCATGAGCAGTTCTTC.